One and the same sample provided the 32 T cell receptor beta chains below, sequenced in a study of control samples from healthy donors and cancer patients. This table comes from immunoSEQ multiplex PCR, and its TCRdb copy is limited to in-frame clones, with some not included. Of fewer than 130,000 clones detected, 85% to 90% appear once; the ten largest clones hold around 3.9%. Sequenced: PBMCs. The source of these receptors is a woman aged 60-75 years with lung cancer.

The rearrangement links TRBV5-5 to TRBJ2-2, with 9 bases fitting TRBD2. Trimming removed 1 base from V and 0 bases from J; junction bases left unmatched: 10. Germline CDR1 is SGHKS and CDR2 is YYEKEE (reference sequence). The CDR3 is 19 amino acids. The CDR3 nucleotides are TGTGCCAGCAGCTTGAAGTCCAGCGGGGGGCCTTCGAACACCGGGGAGCTGTTTTTT. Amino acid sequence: CASSLKSSGGPSNTGELFF.

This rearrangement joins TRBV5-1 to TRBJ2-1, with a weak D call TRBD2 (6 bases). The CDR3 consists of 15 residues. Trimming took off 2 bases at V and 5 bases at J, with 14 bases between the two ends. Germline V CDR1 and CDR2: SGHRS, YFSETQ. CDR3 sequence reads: CASSFGTSMNNEQFF. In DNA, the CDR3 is TGCGCCAGCAGCTTCGGGACTTCAATGAACAATGAGCAGTTCTTC.

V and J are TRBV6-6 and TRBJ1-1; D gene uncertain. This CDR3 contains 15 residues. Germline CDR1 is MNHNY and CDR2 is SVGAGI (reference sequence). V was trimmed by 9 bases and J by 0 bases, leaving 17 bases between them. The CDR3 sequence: CASSYVGSLNTEAFF. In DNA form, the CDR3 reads TGTGCCAGTTCCTACGTGGGCTCTCTGAACACTGAAGCTTTCTTT.

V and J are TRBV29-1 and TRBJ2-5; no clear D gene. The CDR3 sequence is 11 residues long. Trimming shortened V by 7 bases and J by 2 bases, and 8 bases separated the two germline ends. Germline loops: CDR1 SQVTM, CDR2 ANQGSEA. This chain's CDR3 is CSARDQETQYF. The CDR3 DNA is TGCAGCGCCAGAGATCAAGAGACCCAGTACTTC.

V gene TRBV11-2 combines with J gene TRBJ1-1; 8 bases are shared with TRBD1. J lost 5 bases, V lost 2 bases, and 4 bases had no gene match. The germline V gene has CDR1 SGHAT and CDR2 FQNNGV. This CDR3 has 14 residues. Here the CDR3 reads CASSLQGARTEAFF. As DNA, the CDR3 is TGTGCCAGCAGCTTACAGGGGGCGCGTACTGAAGCTTTCTTT. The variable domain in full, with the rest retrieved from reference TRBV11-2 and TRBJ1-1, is EAGVAQSPRYKIIEKRQSVAFWCNPISGHATLYWYQQILGQGPKLLIQFQNNGVVDDSQLPKDRFSAERLKGVDSTLKIQPAKLEDSAVYLCASSLQGARTEAFFGQGTRLTVV.

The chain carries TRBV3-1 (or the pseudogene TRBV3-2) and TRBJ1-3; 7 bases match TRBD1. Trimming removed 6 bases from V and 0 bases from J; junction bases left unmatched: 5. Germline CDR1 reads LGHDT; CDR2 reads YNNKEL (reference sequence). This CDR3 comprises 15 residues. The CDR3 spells CASSSQGISGNTIYF. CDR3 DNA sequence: TGTGCCAGCAGTTCACAGGGGATCTCTGGAAACACCATATATTTT.

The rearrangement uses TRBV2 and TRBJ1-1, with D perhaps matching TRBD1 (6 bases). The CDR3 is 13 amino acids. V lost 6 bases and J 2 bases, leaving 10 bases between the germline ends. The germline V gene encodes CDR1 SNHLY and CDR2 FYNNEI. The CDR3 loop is CASRTGINTEAFF. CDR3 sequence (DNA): TGTGCCAGCAGGACAGGAATTAACACTGAAGCTTTCTTT.

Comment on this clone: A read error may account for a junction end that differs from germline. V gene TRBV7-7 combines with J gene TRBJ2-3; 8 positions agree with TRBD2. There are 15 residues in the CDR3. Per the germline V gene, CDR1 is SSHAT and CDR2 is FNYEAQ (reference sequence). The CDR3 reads CASSPGLASSDTQYF. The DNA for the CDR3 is TGTGCTAGCAGCCCCGGACTAGCCAGCTCGGATACGCAGTATTTT.

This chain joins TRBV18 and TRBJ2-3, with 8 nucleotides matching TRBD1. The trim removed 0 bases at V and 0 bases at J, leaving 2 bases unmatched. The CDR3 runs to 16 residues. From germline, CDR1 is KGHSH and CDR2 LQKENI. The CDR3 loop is CASSPPQGASTDTQYF. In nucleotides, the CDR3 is TGTGCCAGCTCACCACCGCAGGGGGCTAGCACAGATACGCAGTATTTT.

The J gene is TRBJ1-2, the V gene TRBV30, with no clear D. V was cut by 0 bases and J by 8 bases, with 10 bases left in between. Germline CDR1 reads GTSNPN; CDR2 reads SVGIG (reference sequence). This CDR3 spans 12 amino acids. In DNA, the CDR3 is TGTGCCTGGAGTGTAGCCGGGGTCGGCTACACCTTC. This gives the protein CAWSVAGVGYTF.

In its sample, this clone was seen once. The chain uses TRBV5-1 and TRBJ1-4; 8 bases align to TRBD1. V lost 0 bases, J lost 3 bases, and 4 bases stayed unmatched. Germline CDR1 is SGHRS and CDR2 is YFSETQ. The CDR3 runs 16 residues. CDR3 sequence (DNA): TGCGCCAGCAGCTTGGCCCCACAGGGGGCTAATGAAAAACTGTTTTTT. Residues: CASSLAPQGANEKLFF.

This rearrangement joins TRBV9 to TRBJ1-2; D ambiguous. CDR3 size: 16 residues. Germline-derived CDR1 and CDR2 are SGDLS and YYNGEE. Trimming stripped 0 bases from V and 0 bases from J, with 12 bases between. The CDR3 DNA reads TGTGCCAGCAGCGTAGGGCAGTTACCTTCTAACTATGGCTACACCTTC. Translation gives CASSVGQLPSNYGYTF.

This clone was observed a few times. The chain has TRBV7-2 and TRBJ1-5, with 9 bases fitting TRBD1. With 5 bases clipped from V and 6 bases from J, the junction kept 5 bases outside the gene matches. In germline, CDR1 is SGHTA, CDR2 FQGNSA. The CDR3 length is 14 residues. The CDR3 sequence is CASSRDRAGQPQHF. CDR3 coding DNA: TGTGCCAGCAGCAGGGACAGGGCAGGTCAGCCCCAGCATTTT.

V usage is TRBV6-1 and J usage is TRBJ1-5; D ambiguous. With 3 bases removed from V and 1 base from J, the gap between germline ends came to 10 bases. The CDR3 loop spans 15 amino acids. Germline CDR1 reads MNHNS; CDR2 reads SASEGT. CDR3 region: CASSDGQVSNQPQHF. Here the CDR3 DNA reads TGTGCCAGCAGTGACGGGCAGGTGAGCAATCAGCCCCAGCATTTT.

The CDR3 reads CASSRGLEAFF. CDR3 nucleotide sequence: TGTGCCAGCAGCCGAGGTCTTGAAGCTTTCTTT. The V gene is TRBV12-3 or TRBV12-4, the J gene TRBJ1-1, with D uncertain. This CDR3 spans 11 amino acids. Trimming took off 6 bases at V and 7 bases at J, with 9 bases between the two ends.

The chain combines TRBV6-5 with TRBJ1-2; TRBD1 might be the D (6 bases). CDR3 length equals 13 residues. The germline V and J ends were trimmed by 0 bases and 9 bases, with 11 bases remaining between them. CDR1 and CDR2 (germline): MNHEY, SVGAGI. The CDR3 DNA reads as TGTGCCAGCAGTTACTCATCAAGGGGGAGCTACACCTTC. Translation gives CASSYSSRGSYTF.

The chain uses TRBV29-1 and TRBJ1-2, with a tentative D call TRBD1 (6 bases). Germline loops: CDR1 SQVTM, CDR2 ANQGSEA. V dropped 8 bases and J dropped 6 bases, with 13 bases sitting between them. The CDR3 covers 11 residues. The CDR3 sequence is CSFGGLDGYTF. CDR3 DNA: TGCAGCTTCGGGGGGCTTGATGGCTACACCTTC.

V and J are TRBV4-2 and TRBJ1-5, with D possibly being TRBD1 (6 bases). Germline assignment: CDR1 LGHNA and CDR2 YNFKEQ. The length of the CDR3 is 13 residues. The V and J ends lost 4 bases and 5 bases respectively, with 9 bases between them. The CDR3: CASSPQGDQPQHF. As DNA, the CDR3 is TGTGCCAGCAGCCCACAGGGTGATCAGCCCCAGCATTTT.

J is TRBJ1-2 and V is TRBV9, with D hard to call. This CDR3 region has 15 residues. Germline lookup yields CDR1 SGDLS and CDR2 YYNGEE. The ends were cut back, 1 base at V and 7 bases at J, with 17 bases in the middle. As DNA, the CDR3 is TGTGCCAGCAGCGTAACCTCTGAGGGCCATAGTGGCTACACCTTC. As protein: CASSVTSEGHSGYTF.

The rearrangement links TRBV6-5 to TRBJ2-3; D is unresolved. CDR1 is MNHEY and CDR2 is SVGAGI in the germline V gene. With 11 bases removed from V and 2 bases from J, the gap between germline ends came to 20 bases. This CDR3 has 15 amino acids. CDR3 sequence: CAANTAVGFTDTQYF. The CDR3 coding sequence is TGTGCCGCTAATACAGCCGTCGGCTTCACAGATACGCAGTATTTT.

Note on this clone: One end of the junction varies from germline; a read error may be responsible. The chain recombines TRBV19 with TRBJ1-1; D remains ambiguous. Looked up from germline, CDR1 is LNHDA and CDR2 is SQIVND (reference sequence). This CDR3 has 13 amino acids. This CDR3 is CASSLEGNTEAFF. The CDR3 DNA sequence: TGTGCCAGTAGTCTAGAGGGGAACACTGAAGCTTTCTTT.

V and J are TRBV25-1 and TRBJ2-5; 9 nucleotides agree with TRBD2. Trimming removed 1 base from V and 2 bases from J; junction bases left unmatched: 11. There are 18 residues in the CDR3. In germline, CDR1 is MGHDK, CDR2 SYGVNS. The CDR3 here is CASSELLAGPLRQETQYF. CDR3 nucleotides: TGTGCCAGCAGTGAATTGCTAGCGGGACCTCTAAGACAAGAGACCCAGTACTTC.

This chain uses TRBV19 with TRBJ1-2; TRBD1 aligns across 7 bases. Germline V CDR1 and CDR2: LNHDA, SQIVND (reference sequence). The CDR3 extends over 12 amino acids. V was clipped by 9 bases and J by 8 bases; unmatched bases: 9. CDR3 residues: CASNDRVEGYTF. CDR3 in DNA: TGTGCCAGCAACGACAGGGTGGAAGGCTACACCTTC.

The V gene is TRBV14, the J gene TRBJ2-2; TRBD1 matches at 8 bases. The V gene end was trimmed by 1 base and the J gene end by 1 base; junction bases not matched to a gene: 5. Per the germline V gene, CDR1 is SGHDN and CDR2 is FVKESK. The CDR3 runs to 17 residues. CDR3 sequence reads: CASSQGSGTGNTGELFF. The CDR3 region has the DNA TGTGCCAGCAGCCAAGGATCCGGGACAGGGAACACCGGGGAGCTGTTTTTT.

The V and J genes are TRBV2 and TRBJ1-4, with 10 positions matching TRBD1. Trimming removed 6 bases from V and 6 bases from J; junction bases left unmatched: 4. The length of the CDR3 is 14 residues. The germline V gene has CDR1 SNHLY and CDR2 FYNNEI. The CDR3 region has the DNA TGTGCCAGCAGGAGAGGGACAGGGGATGAAAAACTGTTTTTT. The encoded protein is CASRRGTGDEKLFF. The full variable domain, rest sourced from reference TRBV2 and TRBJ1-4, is EPEVTQTPSHQVTQMGQEVILRCVPISNHLYFYWYRQILGQKVEFLVSFYNNEISEKSEIFDDQFSVERPDGSNFTLKIRSTKLEDSAMYFCASRRGTGDEKLFFGSGTQLSVL.

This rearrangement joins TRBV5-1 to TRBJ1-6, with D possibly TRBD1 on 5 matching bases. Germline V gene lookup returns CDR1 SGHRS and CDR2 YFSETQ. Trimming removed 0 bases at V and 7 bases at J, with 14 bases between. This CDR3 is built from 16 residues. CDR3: CASSLATRGRNSPLHF. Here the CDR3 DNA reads TGCGCCAGCAGCTTGGCCACAAGGGGTCGAAATTCACCCCTCCACTTT.

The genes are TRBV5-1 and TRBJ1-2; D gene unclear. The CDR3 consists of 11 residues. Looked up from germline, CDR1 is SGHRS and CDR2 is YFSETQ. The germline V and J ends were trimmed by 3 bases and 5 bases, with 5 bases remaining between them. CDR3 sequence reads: CASSSSYGYTF. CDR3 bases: TGCGCCAGCAGCTCGAGTTATGGCTACACCTTC. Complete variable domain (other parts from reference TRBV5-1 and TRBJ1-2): KAGVTQTPRYLIKTRGQQVTLSCSPISGHRSVSWYQQTPGQGLQFLFEYFSETQRNKGNFPGRFSGRQFSNSRSEMNVSTLELGDSALYLCASSSSYGYTFGSGTRLTVV.

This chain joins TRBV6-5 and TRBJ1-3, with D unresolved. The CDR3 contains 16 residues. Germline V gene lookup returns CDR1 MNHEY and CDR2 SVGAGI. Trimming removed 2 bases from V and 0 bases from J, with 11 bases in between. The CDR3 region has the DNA TGTGCCAGCAGTTACCGATTCCCCAGCTCTGGAAACACCATATATTTT. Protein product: CASSYRFPSSGNTIYF.

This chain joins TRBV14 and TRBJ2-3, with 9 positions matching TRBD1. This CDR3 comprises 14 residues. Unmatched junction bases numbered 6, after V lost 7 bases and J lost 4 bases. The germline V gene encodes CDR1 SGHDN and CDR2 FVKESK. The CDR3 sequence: CASTYRGLSDTQYF. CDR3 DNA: TGTGCCAGCACCTACAGGGGGCTCTCAGATACGCAGTATTTT. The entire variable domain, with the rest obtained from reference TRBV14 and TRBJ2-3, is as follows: EAGVTQFPSHSVIEKGQTVTLRCDPISGHDNLYWYRRVMGKEIKFLLHFVKESKQDESGMPNNRFLAERTGGTYSTLKVQPAELEDSGVYFCASTYRGLSDTQYFGPGTRLTVL.

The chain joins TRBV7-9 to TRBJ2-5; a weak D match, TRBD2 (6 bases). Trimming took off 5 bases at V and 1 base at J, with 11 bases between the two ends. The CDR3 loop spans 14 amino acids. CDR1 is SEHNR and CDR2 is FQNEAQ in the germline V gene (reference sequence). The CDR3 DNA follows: TGTGCCAGCAGCGCACTAGCAGCCCAAGAGACCCAGTACTTC. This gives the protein CASSALAAQETQYF.

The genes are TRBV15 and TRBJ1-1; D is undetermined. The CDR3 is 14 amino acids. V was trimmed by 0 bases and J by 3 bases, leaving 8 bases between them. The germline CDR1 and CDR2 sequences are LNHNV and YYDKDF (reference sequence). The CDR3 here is CATSREFPYTEAFF. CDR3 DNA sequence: TGTGCCACCAGCAGAGAGTTCCCTTACACTGAAGCTTTCTTT.

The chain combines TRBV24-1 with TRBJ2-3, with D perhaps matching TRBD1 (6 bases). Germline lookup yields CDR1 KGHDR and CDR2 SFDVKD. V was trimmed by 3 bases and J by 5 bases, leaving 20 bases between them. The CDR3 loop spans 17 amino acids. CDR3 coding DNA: TGTGCCACCAGTGATCCCACGACAGGTCAACTGGGAGATACGCAGTATTTT. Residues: CATSDPTTGQLGDTQYF.